One sample yielded the 22 T cell receptor beta chains listed below, sequenced in a study of T cells in Graves' hyperthyroidism and ophthalmopathy. RNA transcripts were the template for amplifying TCR beta CDR3 regions. The HTBI primer set was used in a first-round RT-PCR of the TCR CDR3. In TCRdb, the multiplex PCR reads were re-called with MiXCR into one record per CDR3 protein. The top ten clones hold roughly 14% of a sample with over 200,000 distinct CDR3 sequences, more than 12% of them seen once. Sample: blood. These receptors all stem from a woman between 40 and 50 years old with Graves' hyperthyroidism that later progressed to Graves' ophthalmopathy.

In its sample, this clonotype was seen a few times. The J gene is TRBJ2-4, the V gene TRBV29-1; D is perhaps TRBD1 (5 bases). Germline values: CDR1 SQVTM, CDR2 ANQGSEA. V was clipped by 7 bases and J by 3 bases, with 16 bases between them. The CDR3 contains 14 residues. The CDR3 spells CSAPLGVDKNIQYF. The CDR3 DNA follows: TGCAGCGCCCCTCTAGGGGTCGACAAAAACATTCAGTACTTC.

This clonotype showed up many times. This chain links TRBV15 with TRBJ2-7; the D gene is possibly TRBD2 (5 bases). Germline V gene data show CDR1 as LNHNV and CDR2 as YYDKDF (reference sequence). Trimming took 0 bases from V and 0 from J, leaving 15 bases between them. The CDR3 totals 17 residues. CDR3 in amino acids: CATSRDIPSGDSYEQYF. The DNA for the CDR3 is TGTGCCACCAGCAGAGATATTCCCAGCGGAGACTCCTACGAGCAGTACTTC. Full variable domain (remainder filled in from reference TRBV15 and TRBJ2-7): DAMVIQNPRYQVTQFGKPVTLSCSQTLNHNVMYWYQQKSSQAPKLLFHYYDKDFNNEADTPDNFQSRRPNTSFCFLDIRSPGLGDTAMYLCATSRDIPSGDSYEQYFGPGTRLTVT.

This clonotype was recorded many times. The chain has TRBV14 and TRBJ2-6, with 8 bases matching TRBD1. V shed 1 base and J 0 bases; nucleotides not matched to a gene: 5. CDR1 SGHDN and CDR2 FVKESK come from the germline V gene. CDR3 length equals 18 residues. Here the CDR3 DNA reads TGTGCCAGCAGCCAAGTATCAGGGGGCGCCTCTGGGGCCAACGTCCTGACTTTC. Its protein product is CASSQVSGGASGANVLTF.

In its sample, this clonotype was seen many times. In DNA, the CDR3 is TGTGCCAGCATCGACGGGGGAGGGGGCGGGAATGAGCAGTTCTTC. Its translation is CASIDGGGGGNEQFF. The chain joins TRBV28 to TRBJ2-1; D may match TRBD1 or TRBD2 (7 bases each). The CDR3 consists of 15 residues. V was clipped by 7 bases and J by 7 bases, with 20 bases between them. The V gene's germline CDR1 is MDHEN and CDR2 SYDVKM.

This clonotype was observed a handful of times. Being one base from a much bigger clone, this may be a read error. DNA of the CDR3: TGTGCCAGCAGTAGGACCACTAGCGGGGTATACAATGAGCAGTTCTTC. Protein sequence: CASSRTTSGVYNEQFF. This chain uses TRBV27 with TRBJ2-1, with 10 bases lining up with TRBD2. This CDR3 comprises 16 residues. CDR1 is MNHEY, CDR2 SMNVEV, per germline (reference sequence). V lost 5 bases and J lost 4; bases outside the gene matches: 8.

This clonotype has only a few counts. V usage is TRBV28 and J usage is TRBJ2-3; 12 nucleotides line up with TRBD1. Germline CDR1 is MDHEN and CDR2 is SYDVKM. V dropped 4 bases and J dropped 8; count of bases not matched to a gene: 16. The CDR3 is made up of 18 amino acids. The chain's CDR3 is CASSSGQGAPIRGGTQYF. CDR3 in DNA: TGTGCCAGCAGTTCGGGACAGGGGGCCCCAATCCGAGGGGGTACGCAGTATTTT.

This clonotype was detected many times. The chain uses TRBV27 and TRBJ2-2, with a weak D call TRBD2 (5 bases). Germline assignment: CDR1 MNHEY and CDR2 SMNVEV (reference sequence). CDR3 length: 17 amino acids. Trimming left V 0 bases short and J 6 bases short, with 17 bases between. The CDR3 spells CASSLSPRALSAGELFF. In nucleotides, the CDR3 is TGTGCCAGCAGTTTATCCCCGAGGGCCCTTTCCGCCGGGGAGCTGTTTTTT.

The chain recombines TRBV6-1 with TRBJ2-6; TRBD1 matches at 9 bases. J was trimmed by 2 bases and V by 7 bases; bases with no gene match: 9. The germline V gene encodes CDR1 MNHNS and CDR2 SASEGT. This CDR3 has 17 residues. The CDR3 protein is CASKTQGAPAGANVLTF. Written as DNA, the CDR3 is TGTGCCAGCAAAACACAGGGGGCGCCTGCTGGGGCCAACGTCCTGACTTTC.

This clonotype was found a few times. The chain has TRBV5-1 and TRBJ2-7; tentatively, D is TRBD2 (5 bases). The ends were cut back, 7 bases at V and 3 bases at J, with 20 bases in the middle. The CDR3 runs 15 residues. Germline values: CDR1 SGHRS, CDR2 YFSETQ. CDR3 residues: CASALRSRRGYEQYF. CDR3 nucleotides: TGCGCCAGCGCCCTGAGGTCGAGACGGGGCTACGAGCAGTACTTC.

This clonotype was picked up many times. The CDR3 spells CASSFFGGTKDTQYF. The CDR3 DNA reads as TGTGCCAGCAGCTTTTTCGGCGGGACTAAAGATACGCAGTATTTT. The rearrangement links TRBV7-3 to TRBJ2-3, with TRBD2 matching over 7 bases. The CDR3 totals 15 residues. The V and J ends lost 3 bases and 5 bases, in that order; junction bases with no gene match: 8. Germline V CDR1 and CDR2: SGHTA, FQGTGA.

This clonotype appeared a few times. A much larger clone differs from this one at a single base, so this may be a read error. The CDR3 ends on some other residue instead of the conserved phenylalanine or tryptophan, so this is likely a read error. The V gene is TRBV6-1, the J gene TRBJ1-5; D possibly corresponds to TRBD1 (6 bases). This CDR3 contains 16 residues. Germline CDR1 is MNHNS and CDR2 is SASEGT. Trimming shortened V by 5 bases and J by 5 bases, and 19 bases separated the two germline ends. The CDR3 protein is CASSPGTPLEHQPQHS. The DNA of the CDR3 is TGTGCCAGCAGTCCCGGGACACCCTTAGAGCATCAGCCCCAGCATTCT.

The sample holds a few counts of this clonotype. The J gene is TRBJ1-2, the V gene TRBV5-1; the match to TRBD1 covers 10 bases. This CDR3 comprises 12 residues. The germline V gene encodes CDR1 SGHRS and CDR2 YFSETQ. Trimming cost V 8 bases and J 6 bases; bases outside gene matches: 4. As DNA, the CDR3 is TGCGCCAGGTTGACAGGGGGCCATGGCTACACCTTC. This codes for CARLTGGHGYTF.

The DNA for the CDR3 is TGTGCCCGACAGGGACTAGCGGGAGCGTCTGGGGCCAACGTCCTGACTTTC. Protein: CARQGLAGASGANVLTF. The chain links TRBV2 to TRBJ2-6; 14 bases match TRBD2. The CDR3 extends over 17 amino acids. V lost 11 bases and J lost 1; bases outside the gene matches: 7. Per the germline V gene, CDR1 is SNHLY and CDR2 is FYNNEI.

This clonotype appeared many times. As DNA, the CDR3 is TGTGCCAGCAGTGAAATCTTGCGGGGATCCTCTGAAGCTTTCTTT. Translated, it gives CASSEILRGSSEAFF. V usage is TRBV2 and J usage is TRBJ1-1; D is ambiguous. Germline V gene data show CDR1 as SNHLY and CDR2 as FYNNEI. V lost 2 bases, J lost 6 bases, and 16 bases lay in between. The CDR3 is made up of 15 amino acids.

This clonotype was counted many times. This chain links TRBV20-1 with TRBJ2-3; 10 positions agree with TRBD2. Germline V lookup: CDR1 DFQATT, CDR2 SNEGSKA (reference sequence). With 6 bases clipped from V and 1 base from J, the junction kept 10 bases outside the gene matches. This CDR3 comprises 16 residues. CDR3 sequence reads: CSATGTGTSGTDTQYF. In nucleotides, the CDR3 is TGCAGTGCCACGGGGACCGGGACTAGCGGCACAGATACGCAGTATTTT.

This clonotype was recorded many times. V usage is TRBV28 and J usage is TRBJ2-5; maybe TRBD1 (7 bases). The CDR3 has 16 amino acids. Germline-derived CDR1 and CDR2 are MDHEN and SYDVKM. The ends were cut back, 8 bases at V and 1 base at J, with 20 bases in the middle. As DNA, the CDR3 is TGTGCCAGCGGATGGGTCCAGGGGGGAAGCCAAGAGACCCAGTACTTC. Protein: CASGWVQGGSQETQYF.

The chain has TRBV5-4 and TRBJ2-1; D unclear. V dropped 4 bases and J dropped 9 bases, with 11 bases sitting between them. CDR3 length: 12 residues. CDR1 is SGHNT, CDR2 YYREEE, per germline (reference sequence). The CDR3 sequence: CASSEHNREQFF. The CDR3 bases are TGTGCCAGCAGCGAACACAACCGTGAGCAGTTCTTC.

This clonotype was recorded many times. The rearrangement links TRBV7-8 to TRBJ2-7, with D uncertain. Germline V lookup: CDR1 SGHVS, CDR2 FQNEAQ. The CDR3 contains 17 residues. V was trimmed by 3 bases and J by 0 bases, leaving 18 bases between them. CDR3 DNA: TGTGCCAGCAGCTTTACCTCGGGCAGTTCCTTCTCCTACGAGCAGTACTTC. This encodes CASSFTSGSSFSYEQYF.

The J gene is TRBJ1-1, the V gene TRBV2, with 7 nucleotides matching TRBD1. CDR3 size: 15 residues. The V segment lost 8 bases and the J segment 0 bases; nucleotides outside the gene matches: 9. Germline CDR1 SNHLY, CDR2 FYNNEI. Here the CDR3 DNA reads TGTGCCAGCCGATCGGGACAGTCACTGAACACTGAAGCTTTCTTT. Protein sequence: CASRSGQSLNTEAFF.

This clonotype came up many times. V and J are TRBV5-1 and TRBJ2-7, with 9 bases fitting TRBD2. The CDR3 loop spans 17 amino acids. Germline V gene data show CDR1 as SGHRS and CDR2 as YFSETQ. V was clipped by 0 bases and J by 0 bases; unmatched bases: 7. The CDR3 spells CASSLGPSGRFSYEQYF. The CDR3 bases are TGCGCCAGCAGCTTGGGTCCAAGCGGGAGGTTCTCCTACGAGCAGTACTTC.

This sequence joins TRBV28 and TRBJ1-1; D perhaps matches TRBD1 (5 bases). Trimming removed 0 bases at V and 1 base at J, with 9 bases between. The CDR3 totals 15 residues. CDR1 and CDR2 (germline): MDHEN, SYDVKM. The CDR3 region has the DNA TGTGCCAGCAGTTTATGGGTGACAGAGAACACTGAAGCTTTCTTT. Translated: CASSLWVTENTEAFF. Drawing the rest from reference TRBV28 and TRBJ1-1, the complete variable domain is DVKVTQSSRYLVKRTGEKVFLECVQDMDHENMFWYRQDPGLGLRLIYFSYDVKMKEKGDIPEGYSVSREKKERFSLILESASTNQTSMYLCASSLWVTENTEAFFGQGTRLTVV.

This clonotype turned up a few times. The V call is TRBV14, the J call TRBJ2-5; 12 positions match TRBD2. This CDR3 has 18 amino acids. Germline trimming cut 0 bases from V and 1 base from J; bases unmatched to any gene: 6. The germline V gene encodes CDR1 SGHDN and CDR2 FVKESK. The CDR3 DNA follows: TGTGCCAGCAGCCAAGAAGGTAGACTAGCGGGAGTCCAAGAGACCCAGTACTTC. As protein: CASSQEGRLAGVQETQYF.